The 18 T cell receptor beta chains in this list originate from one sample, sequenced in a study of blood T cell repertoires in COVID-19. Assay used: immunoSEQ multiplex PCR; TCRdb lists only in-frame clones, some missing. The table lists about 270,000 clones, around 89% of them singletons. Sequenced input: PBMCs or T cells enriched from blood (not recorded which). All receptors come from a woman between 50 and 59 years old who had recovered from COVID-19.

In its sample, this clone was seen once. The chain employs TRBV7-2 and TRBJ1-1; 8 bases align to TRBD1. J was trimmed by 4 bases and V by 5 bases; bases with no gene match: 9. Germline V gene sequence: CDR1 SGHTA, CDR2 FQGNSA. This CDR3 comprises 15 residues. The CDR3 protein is CASSPQQGGFTEAFF. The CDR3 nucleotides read TGTGCCAGCAGCCCCCAACAGGGGGGCTTCACTGAAGCTTTCTTT.

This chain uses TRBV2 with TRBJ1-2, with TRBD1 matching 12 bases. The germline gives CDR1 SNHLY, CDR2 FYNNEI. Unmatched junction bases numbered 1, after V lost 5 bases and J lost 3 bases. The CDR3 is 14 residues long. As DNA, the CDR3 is TGTGCCAGCAGTAGGGACAGGGGGCACTATGGCTACACCTTC. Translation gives CASSRDRGHYGYTF.

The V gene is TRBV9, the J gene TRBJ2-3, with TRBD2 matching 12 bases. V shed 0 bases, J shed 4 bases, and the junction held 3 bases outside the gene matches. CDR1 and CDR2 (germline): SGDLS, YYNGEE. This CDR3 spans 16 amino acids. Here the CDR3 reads CASSVVLAGGSDTQYF. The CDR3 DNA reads TGTGCCAGCAGCGTAGTACTAGCGGGAGGTTCAGATACGCAGTATTTT.

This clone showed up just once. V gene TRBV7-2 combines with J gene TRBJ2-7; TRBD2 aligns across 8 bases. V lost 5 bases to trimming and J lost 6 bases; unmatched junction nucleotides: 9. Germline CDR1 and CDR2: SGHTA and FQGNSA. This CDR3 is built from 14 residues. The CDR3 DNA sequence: TGTGCCAGCAGCCCGACTGGACTAGCAGCCGAGCAGTACTTC. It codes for CASSPTGLAAEQYF.

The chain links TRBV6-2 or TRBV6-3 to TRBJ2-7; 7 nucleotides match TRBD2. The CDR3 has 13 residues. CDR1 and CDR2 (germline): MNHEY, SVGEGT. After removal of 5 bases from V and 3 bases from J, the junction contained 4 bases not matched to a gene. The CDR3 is CASSTGRNYEQYF. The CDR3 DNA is TGTGCCAGCAGTACCGGGAGGAACTACGAGCAGTACTTC.

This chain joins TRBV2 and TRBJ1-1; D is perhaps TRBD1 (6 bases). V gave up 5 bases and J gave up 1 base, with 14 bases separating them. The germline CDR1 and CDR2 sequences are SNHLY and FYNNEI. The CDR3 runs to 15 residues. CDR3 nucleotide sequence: TGTGCCAGCAGTAACCCGGACAGAAGGAACACTGAAGCTTTCTTT. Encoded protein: CASSNPDRRNTEAFF.

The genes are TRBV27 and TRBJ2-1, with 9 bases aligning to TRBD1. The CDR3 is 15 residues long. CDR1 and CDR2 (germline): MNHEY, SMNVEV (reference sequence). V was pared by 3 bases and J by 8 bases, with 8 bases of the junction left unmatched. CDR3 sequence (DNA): TGTGCCAGCAGTTTCCGGGACAGGGAGGGTGATGAGCAGTTCTTC. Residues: CASSFRDREGDEQFF.

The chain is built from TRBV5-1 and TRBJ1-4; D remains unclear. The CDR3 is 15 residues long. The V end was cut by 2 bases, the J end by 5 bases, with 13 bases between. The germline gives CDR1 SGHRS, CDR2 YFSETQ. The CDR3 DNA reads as TGCGCCAGCAGCTTAGAGGGTGGGAAGAATGAAAAACTGTTTTTT. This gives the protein CASSLEGGKNEKLFF.

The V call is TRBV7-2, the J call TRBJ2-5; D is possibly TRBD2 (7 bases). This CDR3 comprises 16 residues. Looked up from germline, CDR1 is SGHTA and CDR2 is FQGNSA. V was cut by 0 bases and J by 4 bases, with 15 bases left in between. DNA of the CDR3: TGTGCCAGCAGCTTAGCTACGGGGGGCATAGCAGAGACCCAGTACTTC. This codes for CASSLATGGIAETQYF.

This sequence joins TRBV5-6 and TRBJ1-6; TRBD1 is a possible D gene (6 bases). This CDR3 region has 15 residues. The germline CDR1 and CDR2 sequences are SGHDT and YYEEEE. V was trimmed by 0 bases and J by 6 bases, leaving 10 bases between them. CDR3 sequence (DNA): TGTGCCAGCAGCTTGGTACAGGGCCTTAATTCACCCCTCCACTTT. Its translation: CASSLVQGLNSPLHF.

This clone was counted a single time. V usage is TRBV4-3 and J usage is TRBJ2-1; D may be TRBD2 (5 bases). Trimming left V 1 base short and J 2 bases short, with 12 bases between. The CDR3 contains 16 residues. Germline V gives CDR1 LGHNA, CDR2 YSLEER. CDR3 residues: CASSQVGGSPYNEQFF. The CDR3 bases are TGCGCCAGCAGCCAAGTTGGTGGGAGCCCCTACAATGAGCAGTTCTTC.

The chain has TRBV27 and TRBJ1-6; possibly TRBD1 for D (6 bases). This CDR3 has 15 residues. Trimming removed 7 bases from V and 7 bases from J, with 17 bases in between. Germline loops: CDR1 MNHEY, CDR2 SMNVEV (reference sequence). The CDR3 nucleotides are TGTGCCAGCACCTGGGGGGGGCTAGGAAATTCACCCCTCCACTTT. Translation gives CASTWGGLGNSPLHF.

The CDR3 bases are TGTGCCAGCTCAACCACGGTGGGAGGTGTGTACAATGAGCAGTTCTTC. Protein: CASSTTVGGVYNEQFF. This chain uses TRBV18 with TRBJ2-1; TRBD2 is a possible D gene (6 bases). V was trimmed by 5 bases and J by 4 bases, leaving 18 bases between them. This CDR3 is built from 16 residues. CDR1 and CDR2 from the germline V gene are KGHSH and LQKENI. Based on the CDR3 plus reference TRBV18 and TRBJ2-1, the full variable domain is NAGVMQNPRHLVRRRGQEARLRCSPMKGHSHVYWYRQLPEEGLKFMVYLQKENIIDESGMPKERFSAEFPKEGPSILRIQQVVRGDSAAYFCASSTTVGGVYNEQFFGPGTRLTVL.

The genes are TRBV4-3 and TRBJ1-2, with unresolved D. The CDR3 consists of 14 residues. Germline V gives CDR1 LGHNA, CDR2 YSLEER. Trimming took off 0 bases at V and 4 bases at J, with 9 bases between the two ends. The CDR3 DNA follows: TGCGCCAGCAGCCAAGATGCGCGCGGCTATGGCTACACCTTC. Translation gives CASSQDARGYGYTF.

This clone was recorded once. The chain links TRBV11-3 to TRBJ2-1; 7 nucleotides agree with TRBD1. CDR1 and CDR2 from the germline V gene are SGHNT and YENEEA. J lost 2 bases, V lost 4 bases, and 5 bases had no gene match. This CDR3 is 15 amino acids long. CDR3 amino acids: CASSSRQGPYNEQFF. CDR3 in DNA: TGTGCCAGCAGCTCACGACAGGGACCCTACAATGAGCAGTTCTTC.

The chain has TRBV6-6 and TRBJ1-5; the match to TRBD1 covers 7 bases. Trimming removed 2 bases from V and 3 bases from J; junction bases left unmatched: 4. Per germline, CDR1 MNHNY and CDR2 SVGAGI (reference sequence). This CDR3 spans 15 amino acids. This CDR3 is CASSYRTGDNQPQHF. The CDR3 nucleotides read TGTGCCAGCAGTTACAGGACAGGAGACAATCAGCCCCAGCATTTT.

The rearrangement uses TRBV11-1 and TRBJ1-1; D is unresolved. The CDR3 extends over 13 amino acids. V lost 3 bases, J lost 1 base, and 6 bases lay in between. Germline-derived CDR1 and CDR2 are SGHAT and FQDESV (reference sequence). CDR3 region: CASSFSTNTEAFF. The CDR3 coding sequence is TGTGCCAGCAGCTTCAGTACGAACACTGAAGCTTTCTTT.

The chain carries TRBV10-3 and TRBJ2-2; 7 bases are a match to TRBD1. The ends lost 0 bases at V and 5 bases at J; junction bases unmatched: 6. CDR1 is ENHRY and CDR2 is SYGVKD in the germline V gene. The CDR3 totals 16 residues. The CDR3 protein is CAISESVTGSTGELFF. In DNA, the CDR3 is TGTGCCATCAGTGAGTCGGTGACAGGGTCTACCGGGGAGCTGTTTTTT.